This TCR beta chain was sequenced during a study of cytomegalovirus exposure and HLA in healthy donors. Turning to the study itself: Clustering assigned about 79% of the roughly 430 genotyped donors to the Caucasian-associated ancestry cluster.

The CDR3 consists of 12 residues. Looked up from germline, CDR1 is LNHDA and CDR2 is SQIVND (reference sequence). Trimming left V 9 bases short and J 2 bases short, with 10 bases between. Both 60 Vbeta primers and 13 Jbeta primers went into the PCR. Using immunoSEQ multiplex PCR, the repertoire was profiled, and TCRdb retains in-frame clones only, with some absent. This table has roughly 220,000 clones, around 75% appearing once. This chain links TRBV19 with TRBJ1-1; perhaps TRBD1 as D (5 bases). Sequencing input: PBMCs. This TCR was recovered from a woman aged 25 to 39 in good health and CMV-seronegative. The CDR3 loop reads CASFTGNTEAFF. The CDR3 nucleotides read TGTGCCAGCTTTACAGGAAACACTGAAGCTTTCTTT.